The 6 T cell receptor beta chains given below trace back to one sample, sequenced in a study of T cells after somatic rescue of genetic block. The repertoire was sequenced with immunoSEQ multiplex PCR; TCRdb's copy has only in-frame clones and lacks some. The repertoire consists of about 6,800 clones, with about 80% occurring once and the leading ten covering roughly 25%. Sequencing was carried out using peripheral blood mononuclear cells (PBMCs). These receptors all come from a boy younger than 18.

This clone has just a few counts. The CDR3 here is CASSPGLGGETQYF. CDR3 nucleotides: TGTGCCAGCAGCCCGGGGCTGGGGGGGGAGACCCAGTACTTC. The V call is TRBV9, the J call TRBJ2-5, with 7 bases aligning to TRBD2. This CDR3 is built from 14 residues. The germline V gene encodes CDR1 SGDLS and CDR2 YYNGEE. After removal of 4 bases from V and 5 bases from J, the junction contained 8 bases not matched to a gene.

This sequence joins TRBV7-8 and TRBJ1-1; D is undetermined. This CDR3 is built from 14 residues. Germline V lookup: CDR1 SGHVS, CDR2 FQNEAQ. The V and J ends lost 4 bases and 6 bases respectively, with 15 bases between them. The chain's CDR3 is CASSSRTQGAEAFF. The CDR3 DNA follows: TGTGCCAGCAGCTCCCGGACCCAAGGCGCTGAAGCTTTCTTT.

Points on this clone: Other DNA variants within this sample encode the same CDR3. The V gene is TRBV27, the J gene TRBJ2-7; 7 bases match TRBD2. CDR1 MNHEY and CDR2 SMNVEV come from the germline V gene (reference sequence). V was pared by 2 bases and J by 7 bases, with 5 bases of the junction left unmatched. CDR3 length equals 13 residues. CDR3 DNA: TGTGCCAGCAGTTTAACTGGGGACTATGAGCAGTACTTC. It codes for CASSLTGDYEQYF.

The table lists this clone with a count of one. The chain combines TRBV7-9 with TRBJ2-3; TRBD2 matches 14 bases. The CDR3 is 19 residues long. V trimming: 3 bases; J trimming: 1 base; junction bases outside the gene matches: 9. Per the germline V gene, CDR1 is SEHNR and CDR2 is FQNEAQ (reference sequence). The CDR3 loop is CASSFTGLAGGRGTDTQYF. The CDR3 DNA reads TGTGCCAGCAGCTTTACTGGACTAGCGGGAGGCCGGGGCACAGATACGCAGTATTTT.

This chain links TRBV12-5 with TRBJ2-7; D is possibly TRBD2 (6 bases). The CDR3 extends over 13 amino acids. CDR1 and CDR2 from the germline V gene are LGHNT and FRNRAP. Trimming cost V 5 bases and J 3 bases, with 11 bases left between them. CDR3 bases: TGTGCTAGTGGTATTACCGGGGGCTACGAGCAGTACTTC. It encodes CASGITGGYEQYF.

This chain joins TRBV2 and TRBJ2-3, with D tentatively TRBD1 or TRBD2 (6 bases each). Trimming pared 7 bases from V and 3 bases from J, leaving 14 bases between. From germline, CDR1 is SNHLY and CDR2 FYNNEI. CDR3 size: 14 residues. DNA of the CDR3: TGTGCCAGCATTCAGGGGCGGGAAACAGATACGCAGTATTTT. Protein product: CASIQGRETDTQYF.